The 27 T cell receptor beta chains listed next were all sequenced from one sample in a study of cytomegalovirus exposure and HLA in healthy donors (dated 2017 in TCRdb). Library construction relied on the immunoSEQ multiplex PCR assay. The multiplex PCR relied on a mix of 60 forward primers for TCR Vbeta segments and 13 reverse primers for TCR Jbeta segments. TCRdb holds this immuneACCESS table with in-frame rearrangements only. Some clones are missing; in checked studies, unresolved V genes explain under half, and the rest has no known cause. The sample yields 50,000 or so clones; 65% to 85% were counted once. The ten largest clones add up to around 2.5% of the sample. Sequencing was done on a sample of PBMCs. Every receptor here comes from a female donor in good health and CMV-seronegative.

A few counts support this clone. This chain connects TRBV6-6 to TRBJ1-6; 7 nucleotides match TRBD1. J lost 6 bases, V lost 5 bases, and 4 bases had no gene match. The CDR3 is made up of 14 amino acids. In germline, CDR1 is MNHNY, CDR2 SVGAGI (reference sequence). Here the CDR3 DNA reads TGTGCCAGCAGTCGGGACAGAGCTAATTCACCCCTCCACTTT. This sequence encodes CASSRDRANSPLHF.

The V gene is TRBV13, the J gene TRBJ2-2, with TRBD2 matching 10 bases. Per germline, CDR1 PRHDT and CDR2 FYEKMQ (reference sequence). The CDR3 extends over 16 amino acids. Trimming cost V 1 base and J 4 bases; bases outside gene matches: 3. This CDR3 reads CASSLDLAGVTGELFF. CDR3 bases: TGTGCCAGCAGCTTAGATCTAGCGGGAGTCACCGGGGAGCTGTTTTTT.

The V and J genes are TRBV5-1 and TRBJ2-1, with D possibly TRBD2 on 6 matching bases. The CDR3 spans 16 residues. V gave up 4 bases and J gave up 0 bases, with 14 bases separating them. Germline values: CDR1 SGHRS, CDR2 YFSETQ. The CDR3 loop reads CASSLSGMSSYNEQFF. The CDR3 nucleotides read TGCGCCAGCAGCCTTAGCGGAATGAGCTCCTACAATGAGCAGTTCTTC. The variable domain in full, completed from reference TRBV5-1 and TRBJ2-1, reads KAGVTQTPRYLIKTRGQQVTLSCSPISGHRSVSWYQQTPGQGLQFLFEYFSETQRNKGNFPGRFSGRQFSNSRSEMNVSTLELGDSALYLCASSLSGMSSYNEQFFGPGTRLTVL.

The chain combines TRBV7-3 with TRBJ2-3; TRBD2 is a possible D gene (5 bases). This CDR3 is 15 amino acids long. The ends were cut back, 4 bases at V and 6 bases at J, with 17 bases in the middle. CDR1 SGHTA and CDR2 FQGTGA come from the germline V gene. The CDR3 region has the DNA TGTGCCAGCAGCTCCCGAGGGAGCCTTTTGGATACGCAGTATTTT. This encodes CASSSRGSLLDTQYF.

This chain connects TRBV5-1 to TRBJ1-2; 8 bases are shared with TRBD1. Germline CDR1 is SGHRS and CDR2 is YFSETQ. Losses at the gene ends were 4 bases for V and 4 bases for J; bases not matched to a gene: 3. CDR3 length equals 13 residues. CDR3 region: CASSAGGPYGYTF. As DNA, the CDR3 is TGCGCCAGCAGCGCAGGGGGCCCCTATGGCTACACCTTC.

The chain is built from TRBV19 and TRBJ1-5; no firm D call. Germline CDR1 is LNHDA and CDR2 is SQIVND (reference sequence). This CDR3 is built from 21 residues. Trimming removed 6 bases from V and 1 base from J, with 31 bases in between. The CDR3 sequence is CASSLRDRRHAGLSSNQPQHF. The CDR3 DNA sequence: TGTGCCAGTAGCTTAAGAGATCGCCGACATGCGGGCCTATCCAGCAATCAGCCCCAGCATTTT.

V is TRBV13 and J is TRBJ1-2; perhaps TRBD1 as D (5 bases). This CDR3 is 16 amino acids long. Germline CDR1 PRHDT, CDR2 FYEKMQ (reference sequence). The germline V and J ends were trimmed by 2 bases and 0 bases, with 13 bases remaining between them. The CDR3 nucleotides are TGTGCCAGCAGCTTATTGTCCCTACAGGCTAACTATGGCTACACCTTC. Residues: CASSLLSLQANYGYTF.

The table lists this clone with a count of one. CDR3 region: CAWSVRGGGEKLFF. CDR3 in DNA: TGTGCCTGGAGTGTGAGGGGGGGAGGTGAAAAACTGTTTTTT. The chain carries TRBV30 and TRBJ1-4; a possible D gene is TRBD1 (6 bases). In germline, CDR1 is GTSNPN, CDR2 SVGIG (reference sequence). V was cut by 0 bases and J by 7 bases, with 12 bases left in between. The CDR3 length is 14 residues. The full variable domain, rest sourced from reference TRBV30 and TRBJ1-4, is SQTIHQWPATLVQPVGSPLSLECTVEGTSNPNLYWYRQAAGRGLQLLFYSVGIGQISSEVPQNLSASRPQDRQFILSSKKLLLSDSGFYLCAWSVRGGGEKLFFGSGTQLSVL.

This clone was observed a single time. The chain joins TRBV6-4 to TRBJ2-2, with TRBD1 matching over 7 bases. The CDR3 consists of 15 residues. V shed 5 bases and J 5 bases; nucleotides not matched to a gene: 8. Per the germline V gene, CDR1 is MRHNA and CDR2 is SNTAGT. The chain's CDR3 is CASSLTGSDTGELFF. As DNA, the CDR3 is TGTGCCAGCAGTTTGACAGGGAGTGATACCGGGGAGCTGTTTTTT.

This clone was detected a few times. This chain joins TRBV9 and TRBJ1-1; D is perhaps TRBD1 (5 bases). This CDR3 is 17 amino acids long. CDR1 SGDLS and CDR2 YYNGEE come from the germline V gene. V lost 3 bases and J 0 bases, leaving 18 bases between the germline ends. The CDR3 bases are TGTGCCAGCAGCGAGGGACTGTTGGGGGAGCTGAACACTGAAGCTTTCTTT. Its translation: CASSEGLLGELNTEAFF.

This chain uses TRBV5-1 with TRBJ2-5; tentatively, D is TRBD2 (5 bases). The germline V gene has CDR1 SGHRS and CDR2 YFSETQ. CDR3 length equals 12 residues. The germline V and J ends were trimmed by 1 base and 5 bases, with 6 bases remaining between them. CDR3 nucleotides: TGCGCCAGCAGCTTGAGAGGGGAGACCCAGTACTTC. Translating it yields CASSLRGETQYF.

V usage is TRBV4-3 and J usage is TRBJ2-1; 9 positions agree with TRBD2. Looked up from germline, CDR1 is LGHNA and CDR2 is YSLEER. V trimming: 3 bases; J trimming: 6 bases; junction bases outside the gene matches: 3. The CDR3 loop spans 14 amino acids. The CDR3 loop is CASSQLAGTNEQFF. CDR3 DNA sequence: TGCGCCAGCAGCCAGCTAGCGGGAACCAATGAGCAGTTCTTC.

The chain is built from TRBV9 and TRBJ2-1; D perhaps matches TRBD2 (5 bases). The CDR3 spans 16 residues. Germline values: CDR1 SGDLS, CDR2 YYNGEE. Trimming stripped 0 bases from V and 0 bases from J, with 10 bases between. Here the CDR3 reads CASSVGGRSSYNEQFF. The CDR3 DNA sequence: TGTGCCAGCAGCGTAGGAGGGAGAAGCTCCTACAATGAGCAGTTCTTC.

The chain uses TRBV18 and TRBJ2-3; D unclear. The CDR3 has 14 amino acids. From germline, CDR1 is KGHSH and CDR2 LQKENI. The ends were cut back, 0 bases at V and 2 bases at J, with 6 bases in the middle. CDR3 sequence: CASSPPWATDTQYF. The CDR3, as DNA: TGTGCCAGCTCACCACCGTGGGCCACAGATACGCAGTATTTT.

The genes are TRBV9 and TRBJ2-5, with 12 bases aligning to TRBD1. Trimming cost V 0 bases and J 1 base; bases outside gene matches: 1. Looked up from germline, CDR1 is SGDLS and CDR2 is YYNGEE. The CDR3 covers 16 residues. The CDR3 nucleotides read TGTGCCAGCAGCGTAGTGGGACAGGGGGCCCAAGAGACCCAGTACTTC. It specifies CASSVVGQGAQETQYF.

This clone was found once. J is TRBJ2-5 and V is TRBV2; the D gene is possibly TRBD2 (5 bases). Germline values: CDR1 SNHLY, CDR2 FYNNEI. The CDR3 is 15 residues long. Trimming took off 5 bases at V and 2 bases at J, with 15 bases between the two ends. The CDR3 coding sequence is TGTGCCAGCAGTCTCATCGGAGGAGTACAAGAGACCCAGTACTTC. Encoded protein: CASSLIGGVQETQYF.

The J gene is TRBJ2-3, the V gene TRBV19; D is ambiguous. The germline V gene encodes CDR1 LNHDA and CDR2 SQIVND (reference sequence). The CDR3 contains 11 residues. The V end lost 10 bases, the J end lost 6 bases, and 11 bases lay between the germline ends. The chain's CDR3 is CATTAWDTQYF. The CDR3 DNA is TGTGCCACTACCGCGTGGGATACGCAGTATTTT.

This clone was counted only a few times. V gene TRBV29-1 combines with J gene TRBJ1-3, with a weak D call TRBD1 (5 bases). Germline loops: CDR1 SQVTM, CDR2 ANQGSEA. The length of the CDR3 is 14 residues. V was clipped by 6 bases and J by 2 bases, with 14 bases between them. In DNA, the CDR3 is TGCAGCGTCGACCCAAGGGGCACTGGAAACACCATATATTTT. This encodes CSVDPRGTGNTIYF.

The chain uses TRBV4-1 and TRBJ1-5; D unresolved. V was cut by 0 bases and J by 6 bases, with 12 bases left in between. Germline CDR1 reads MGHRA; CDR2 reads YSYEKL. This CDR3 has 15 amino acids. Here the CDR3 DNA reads TGCGCCAGCAGCCAAGATGCTCTCTCTAGTCAGCCCCAGCATTTT. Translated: CASSQDALSSQPQHF.

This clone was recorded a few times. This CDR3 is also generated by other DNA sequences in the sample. CDR3 sequence: CASKLSGGFYEQYF. The CDR3 coding sequence is TGTGCCAGCAAGCTGTCGGGGGGCTTCTACGAGCAGTACTTC. The rearrangement uses TRBV28 and TRBJ2-7, with a possible D match to TRBD2 (7 bases). The CDR3 length is 14 residues. Germline CDR1 reads MDHEN; CDR2 reads SYDVKM. Trimming left V 7 bases short and J 3 bases short, with 16 bases between.

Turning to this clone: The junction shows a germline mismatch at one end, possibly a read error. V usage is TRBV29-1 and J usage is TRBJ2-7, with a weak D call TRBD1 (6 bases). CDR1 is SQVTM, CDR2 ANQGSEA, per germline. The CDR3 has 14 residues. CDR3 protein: CSVEDEGRGYGQYF. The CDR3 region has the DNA TGCAGCGTTGAAGATGAGGGCAGGGGCTACGGGCAGTACTTC.

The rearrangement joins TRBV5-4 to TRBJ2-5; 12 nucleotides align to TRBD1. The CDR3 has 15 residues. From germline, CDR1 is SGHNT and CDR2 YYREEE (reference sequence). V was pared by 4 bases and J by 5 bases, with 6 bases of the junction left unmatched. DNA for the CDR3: TGTGCCAGCAGCCTGGGACAGGGGGCGGGGGAGACCCAGTACTTC. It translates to CASSLGQGAGETQYF. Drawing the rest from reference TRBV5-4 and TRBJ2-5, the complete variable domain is ETGVTQSPTHLIKTRGQQVTLRCSSQSGHNTVSWYQQALGQGPQFIFQYYREEENGRGNFPPRFSGLQFPNYSSELNVNALELDDSALYLCASSLGQGAGETQYFGPGTRLLVL.

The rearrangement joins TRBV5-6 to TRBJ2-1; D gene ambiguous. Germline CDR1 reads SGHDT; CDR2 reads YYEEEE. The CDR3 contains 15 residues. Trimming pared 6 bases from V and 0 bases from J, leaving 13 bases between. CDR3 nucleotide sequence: TGTGCCAGCATCGAGAGGTGGAGCTCCTACAATGAGCAGTTCTTC. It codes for CASIERWSSYNEQFF.

The CDR3 spells CASSLTGGSTGELFF. CDR3 sequence (DNA): TGTGCCAGTAGTCTGACAGGGGGATCCACCGGGGAGCTGTTTTTT. The V call is TRBV19, the J call TRBJ2-2; 9 bases fit TRBD1. In germline, CDR1 is LNHDA, CDR2 SQIVND (reference sequence). V shed 5 bases and J 4 bases; nucleotides not matched to a gene: 5. The CDR3 has 15 amino acids.

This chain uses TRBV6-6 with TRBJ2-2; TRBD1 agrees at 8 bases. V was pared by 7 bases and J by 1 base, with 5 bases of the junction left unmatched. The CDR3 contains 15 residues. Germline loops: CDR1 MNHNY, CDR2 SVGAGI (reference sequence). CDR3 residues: CASILGQGNTGELFF. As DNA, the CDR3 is TGTGCCAGCATCCTTGGACAGGGGAACACCGGGGAGCTGTTTTTT.

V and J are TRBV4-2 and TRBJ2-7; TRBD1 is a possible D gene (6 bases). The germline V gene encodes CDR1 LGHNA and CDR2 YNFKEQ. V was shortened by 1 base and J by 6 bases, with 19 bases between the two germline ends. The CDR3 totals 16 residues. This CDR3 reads CASSQVGTHTRSEQYF. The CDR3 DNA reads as TGTGCCAGCAGCCAAGTCGGGACACACACAAGATCCGAGCAGTACTTC.

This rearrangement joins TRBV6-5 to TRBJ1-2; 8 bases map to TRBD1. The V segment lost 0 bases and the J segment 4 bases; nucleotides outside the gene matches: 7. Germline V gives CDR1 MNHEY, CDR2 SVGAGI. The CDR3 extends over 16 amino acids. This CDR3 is CASSYSSRGLTYGYTF. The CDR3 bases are TGTGCCAGCAGTTACTCATCCAGGGGGCTTACCTATGGCTACACCTTC.